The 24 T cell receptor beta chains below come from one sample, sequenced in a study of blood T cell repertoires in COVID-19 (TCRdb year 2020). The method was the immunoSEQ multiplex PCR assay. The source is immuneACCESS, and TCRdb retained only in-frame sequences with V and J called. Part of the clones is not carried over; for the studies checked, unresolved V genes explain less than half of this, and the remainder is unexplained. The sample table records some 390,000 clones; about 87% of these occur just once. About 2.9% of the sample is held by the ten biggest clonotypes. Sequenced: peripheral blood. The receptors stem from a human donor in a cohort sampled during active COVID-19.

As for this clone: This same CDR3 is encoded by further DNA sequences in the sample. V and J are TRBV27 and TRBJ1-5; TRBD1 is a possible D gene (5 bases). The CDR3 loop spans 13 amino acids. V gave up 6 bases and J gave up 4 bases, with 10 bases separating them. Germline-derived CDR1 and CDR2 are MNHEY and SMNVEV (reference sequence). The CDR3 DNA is TGTGCCAGCAGCTTCGGGGGGAATCAGCCCCAGCATTTT. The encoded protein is CASSFGGNQPQHF.

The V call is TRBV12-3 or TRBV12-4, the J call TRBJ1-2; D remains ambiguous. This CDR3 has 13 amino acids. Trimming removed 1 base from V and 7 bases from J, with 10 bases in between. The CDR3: CASSLEGRLGYTF. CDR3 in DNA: TGTGCCAGCAGTTTAGAAGGAAGACTTGGCTACACCTTC.

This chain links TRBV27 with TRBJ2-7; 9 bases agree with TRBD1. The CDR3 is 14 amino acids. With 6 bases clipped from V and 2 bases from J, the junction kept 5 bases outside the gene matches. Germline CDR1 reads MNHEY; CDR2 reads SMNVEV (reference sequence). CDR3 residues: CASSTTGGPYEQYF. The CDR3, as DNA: TGTGCCAGCAGCACGACAGGGGGTCCCTACGAGCAGTACTTC.

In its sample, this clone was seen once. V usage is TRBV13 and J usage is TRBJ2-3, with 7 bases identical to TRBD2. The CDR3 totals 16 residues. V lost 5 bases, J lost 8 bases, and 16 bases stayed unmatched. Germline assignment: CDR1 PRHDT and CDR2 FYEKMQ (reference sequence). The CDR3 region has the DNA TGTGCCAGCAGCCTCCTAGGACTAGGCATCTCTCCTACGCAGTATTTT. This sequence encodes CASSLLGLGISPTQYF.

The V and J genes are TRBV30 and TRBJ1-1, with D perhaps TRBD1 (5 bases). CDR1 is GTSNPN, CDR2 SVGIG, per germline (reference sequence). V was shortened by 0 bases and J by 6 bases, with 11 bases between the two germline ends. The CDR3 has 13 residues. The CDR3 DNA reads TGTGCCTGGAGTGTCCTTCAGGGCGCTGAAGCTTTCTTT. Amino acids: CAWSVLQGAEAFF.

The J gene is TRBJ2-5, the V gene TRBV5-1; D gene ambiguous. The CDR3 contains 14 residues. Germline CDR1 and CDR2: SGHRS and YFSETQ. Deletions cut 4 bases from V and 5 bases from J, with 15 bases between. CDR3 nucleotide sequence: TGCGCCAGCAGCCCTAGTTCGGTTGCGGAGACCCAGTACTTC. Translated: CASSPSSVAETQYF. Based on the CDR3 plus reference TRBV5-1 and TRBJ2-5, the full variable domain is KAGVTQTPRYLIKTRGQQVTLSCSPISGHRSVSWYQQTPGQGLQFLFEYFSETQRNKGNFPGRFSGRQFSNSRSEMNVSTLELGDSALYLCASSPSSVAETQYFGPGTRLLVL.

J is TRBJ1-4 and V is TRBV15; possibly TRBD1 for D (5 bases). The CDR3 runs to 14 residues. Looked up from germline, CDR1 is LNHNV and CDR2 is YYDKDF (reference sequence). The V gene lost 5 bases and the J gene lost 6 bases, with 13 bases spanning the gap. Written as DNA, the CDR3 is TGTGCCACCAGCGGGGGGACGGGTTATGAAAAACTGTTTTTT. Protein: CATSGGTGYEKLFF.

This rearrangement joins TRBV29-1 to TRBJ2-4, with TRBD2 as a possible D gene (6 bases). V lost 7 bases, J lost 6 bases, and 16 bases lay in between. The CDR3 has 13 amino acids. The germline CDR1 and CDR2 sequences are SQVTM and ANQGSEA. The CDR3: CSGAGQSLNIQYF. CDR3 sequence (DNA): TGCAGCGGGGCGGGGCAGAGTCTAAACATTCAGTACTTC.

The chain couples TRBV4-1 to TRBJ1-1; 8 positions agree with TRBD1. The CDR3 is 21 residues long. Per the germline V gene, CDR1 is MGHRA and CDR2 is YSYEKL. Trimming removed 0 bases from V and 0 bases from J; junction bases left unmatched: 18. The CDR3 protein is CASSQDRIVGQAMFMNTEAFF. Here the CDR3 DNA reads TGCGCCAGCAGCCAAGACCGTATAGTGGGACAGGCGATGTTCATGAACACTGAAGCTTTCTTT.

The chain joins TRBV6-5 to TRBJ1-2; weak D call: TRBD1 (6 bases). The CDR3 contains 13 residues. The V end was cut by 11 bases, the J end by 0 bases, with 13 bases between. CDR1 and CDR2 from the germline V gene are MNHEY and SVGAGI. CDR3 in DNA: TGTGCCTCTGGCAGGGGCCCTAACTATGGCTACACCTTC. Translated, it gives CASGRGPNYGYTF.

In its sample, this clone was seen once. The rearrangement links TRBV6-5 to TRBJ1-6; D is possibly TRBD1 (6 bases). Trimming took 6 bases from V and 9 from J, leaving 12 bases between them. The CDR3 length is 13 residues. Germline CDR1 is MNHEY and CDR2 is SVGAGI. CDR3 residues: CASSNEGGSPLHF. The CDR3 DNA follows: TGTGCCAGCAGCAACGAAGGGGGTTCACCCCTCCACTTT.

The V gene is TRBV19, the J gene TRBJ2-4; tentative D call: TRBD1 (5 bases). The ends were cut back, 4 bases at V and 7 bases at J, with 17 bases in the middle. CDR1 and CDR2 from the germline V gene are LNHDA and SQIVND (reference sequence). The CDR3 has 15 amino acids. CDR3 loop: CASSTALSQGNIQYF. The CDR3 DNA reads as TGTGCCAGTAGTACCGCCCTGAGTCAGGGCAACATTCAGTACTTC. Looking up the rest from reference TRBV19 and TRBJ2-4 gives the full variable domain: DGGITQSPKYLFRKEGQNVTLSCEQNLNHDAMYWYRQDPGQGLRLIYYSQIVNDFQKGDIAEGYSVSREKKESFPLTVTSAQKNPTAFYLCASSTALSQGNIQYFGAGTRLSVL.

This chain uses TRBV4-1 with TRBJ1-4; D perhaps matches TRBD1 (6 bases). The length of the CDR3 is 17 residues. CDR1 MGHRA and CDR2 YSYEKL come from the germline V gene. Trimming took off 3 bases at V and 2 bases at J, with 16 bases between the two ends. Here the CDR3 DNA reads TGCGCCAGCAGCCAGCGCTTGGGGGCGCGGACTAATGAAAAACTGTTTTTT. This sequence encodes CASSQRLGARTNEKLFF.

Here the CDR3 reads CASTLGLAGGTETQYF. In DNA, the CDR3 is TGCGCCAGCACTCTAGGGCTAGCGGGAGGAACAGAGACCCAGTACTTC. The genes are TRBV10-2 and TRBJ2-5, with 11 positions matching TRBD2. Per the germline V gene, CDR1 is WSHSY and CDR2 is SAAADI. This CDR3 contains 16 residues. Losses at the gene ends were 7 bases for V and 4 bases for J; bases not matched to a gene: 11.

CDR3 DNA sequence: TGTGCCAGCAGTTGGACAGCGGACACCGGGGAGCTGTTTTTT. Protein sequence: CASSWTADTGELFF. V usage is TRBV11-3 and J usage is TRBJ2-2, with D perhaps matching TRBD1 (6 bases). Per the germline V gene, CDR1 is SGHNT and CDR2 is YENEEA. Trimming stripped 6 bases from V and 3 bases from J, with 11 bases between. The CDR3 runs 14 residues.

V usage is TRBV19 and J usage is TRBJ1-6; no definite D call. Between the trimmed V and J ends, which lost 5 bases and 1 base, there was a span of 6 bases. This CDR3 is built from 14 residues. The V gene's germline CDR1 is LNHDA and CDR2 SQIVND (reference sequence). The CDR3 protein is CASSVQSYNSPLHF. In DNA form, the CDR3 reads TGTGCCAGTAGTGTACAGTCCTATAATTCACCCCTCCACTTT.

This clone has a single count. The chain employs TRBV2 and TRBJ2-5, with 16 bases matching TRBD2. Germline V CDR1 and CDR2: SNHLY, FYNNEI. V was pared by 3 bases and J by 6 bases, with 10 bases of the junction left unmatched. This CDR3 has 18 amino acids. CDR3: CASSDEGLAGGSWKTQYF. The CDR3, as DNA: TGTGCCAGCAGTGACGAGGGACTAGCGGGGGGGTCATGGAAGACCCAGTACTTC.

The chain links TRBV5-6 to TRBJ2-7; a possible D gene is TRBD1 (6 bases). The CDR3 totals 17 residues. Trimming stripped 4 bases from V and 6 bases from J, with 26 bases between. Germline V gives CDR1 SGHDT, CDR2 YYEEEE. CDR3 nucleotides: TGTGCCAGCAGCAACACCGGACGCAGGGGCATTTCACCCGAGCAGTACTTC. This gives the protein CASSNTGRRGISPEQYF.

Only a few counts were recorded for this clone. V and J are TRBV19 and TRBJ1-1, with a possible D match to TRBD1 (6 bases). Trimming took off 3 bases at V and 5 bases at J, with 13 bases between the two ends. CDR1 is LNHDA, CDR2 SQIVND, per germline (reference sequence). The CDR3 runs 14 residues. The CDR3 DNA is TGTGCCAGTAGTATGGAGGGGGGGCGGACTGAAGCTTTCTTT. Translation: CASSMEGGRTEAFF.

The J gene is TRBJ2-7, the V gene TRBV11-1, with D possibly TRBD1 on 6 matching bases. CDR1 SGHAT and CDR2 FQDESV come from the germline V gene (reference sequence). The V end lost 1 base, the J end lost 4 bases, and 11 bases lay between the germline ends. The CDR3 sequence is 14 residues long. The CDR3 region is CASSLEGTSYEQYF. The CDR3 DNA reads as TGTGCCAGCAGCTTAGAAGGGACATCTTACGAGCAGTACTTC.

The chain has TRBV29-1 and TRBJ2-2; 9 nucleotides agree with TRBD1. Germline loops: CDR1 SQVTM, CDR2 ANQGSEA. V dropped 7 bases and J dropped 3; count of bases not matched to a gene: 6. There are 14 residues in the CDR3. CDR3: CSGVTGGDTGELFF. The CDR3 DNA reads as TGCAGCGGGGTGACAGGGGGTGACACCGGGGAGCTGTTTTTT.

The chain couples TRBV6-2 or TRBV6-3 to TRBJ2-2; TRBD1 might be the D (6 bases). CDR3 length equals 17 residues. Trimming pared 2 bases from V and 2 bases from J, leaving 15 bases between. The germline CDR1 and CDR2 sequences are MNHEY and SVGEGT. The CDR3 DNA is TGTGCCAGCAGTTACCTTGGGGCAGGGGATAACACCGGGGAGCTGTTTTTT. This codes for CASSYLGAGDNTGELFF.

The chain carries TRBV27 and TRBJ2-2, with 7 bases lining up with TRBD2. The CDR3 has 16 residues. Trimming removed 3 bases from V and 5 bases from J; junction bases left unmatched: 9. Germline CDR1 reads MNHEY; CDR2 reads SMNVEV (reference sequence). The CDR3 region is CASSFTGGSGTGELFF. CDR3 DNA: TGTGCCAGCAGTTTTACCGGCGGGAGTGGGACCGGGGAGCTGTTTTTT.

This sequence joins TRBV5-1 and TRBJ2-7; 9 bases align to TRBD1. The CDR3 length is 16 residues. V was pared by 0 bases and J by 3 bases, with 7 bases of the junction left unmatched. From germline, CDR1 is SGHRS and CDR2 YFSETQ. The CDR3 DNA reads TGCGCCAGCAGCTTGGATGGGACAGGGACGGGCTACGAGCAGTACTTC. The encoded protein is CASSLDGTGTGYEQYF.